This TCR beta chain was profiled in a study of blood T cell repertoires in COVID-19. TCRdb's copy holds only in-frame clones and misses some; the assay was immunoSEQ multiplex PCR. Here the sample spans 200,000 to 250,000 clones, roughly nine tenths being singletons. V lost 2 bases and J 2 bases, leaving 5 bases between the germline ends. Germline CDR1 reads ENHRY; CDR2 reads SYGVKD. CDR3 size: 13 residues. Assignments of participants to cohorts depended upon their own reported clinical history. The sequenced material came from PBMCs or T cells enriched from blood (not recorded which). The TCR originated in a man aged 25-45 years who had recovered from COVID-19. The chain joins TRBV10-3 to TRBJ2-3; D remains unclear. The CDR3 nucleotides read TGTGCCATCAGTGAGGACAACACAGATACGCAGTATTTT. This translates into CAISEDNTDTQYF.